One T cell receptor beta chain is described in this entry. What it recognizes is unknown. The data are from a study of OX40 agonist ivuxolimab in advanced cancers. Study-level findings and limits: Partial responders treated at 0.1-3.0 mg/kg exhibited clonal expansion among the lowest measured.

Baseline, cycle 4 day 1, and cycle 7 day 1 were the blood sampling points. The V end lost 3 bases, the J end lost 2 bases, and 11 bases lay between the germline ends. CDR3 length: 14 residues. Germline loops: CDR1 MGHRA, CDR2 YSYEKL. TCRdb's table, derived via immunoSEQ multiplex PCR, lists solely in-frame clones and lacks some. Seen here are approximately 16,000 clones, roughly three quarters observed once, and the top ten hold 30% to 35%. V is TRBV4-1 and J is TRBJ2-7, with a tentative D call TRBD1 (6 bases). The receptor was derived from an adult with an advanced solid tumor such as melanoma, head and neck, liver or kidney cancer. Source: CD4+ or CD8+ T cells sorted from blood, taken in a trial of the OX40 agonist ivuxolimab. DNA of the CDR3: TGCGCCAGCAGCCACCCGGACAGCCCCTACGAGCAGTACTTC. It codes for CASSHPDSPYEQYF.